Listed here is a single T cell receptor beta chain. Lactation, pregnancy, other autoimmune disease or uncontrolled infection led to exclusion of patients. Diagnosis relied on clinical symptoms, serum thyroxine and TRAb, thyroid ultrasound and orbital computed tomography. This sample is part of a study of T cells in Graves' hyperthyroidism and ophthalmopathy. Regions amplified from RNA transcripts were the TCR beta CDR3 regions. HTBI primers drove first-round RT-PCR of the TCR CDR3. One entry per CDR3 protein, called by TCRdb with MiXCR from the multiplex PCR reads. The sample has 650,000 to 800,000 distinct CDR3 sequences, less than 45% seen once. Sequenced sample: peripheral blood or thyroid tissue (not recorded which). This TCR derives from an adult man with Graves' disease, either hyperthyroidism or ophthalmopathy (not recorded which).

CDR3 amino acids: CASSFGGGNSPYEQYF. DNA for the CDR3: TGTGCCAGCAGCTTCGGGGGGGGTAACTCCCCCTACGAGCAGTACTTC. The gene calls are TRBV7-9 and TRBJ2-7; TRBD2 matches at 8 bases. The length of the CDR3 is 16 residues. CDR1 is SEHNR and CDR2 is FQNEAQ in the germline V gene (reference sequence). Trimming took 3 bases from V and 2 from J; bases not matched to a gene: 9.